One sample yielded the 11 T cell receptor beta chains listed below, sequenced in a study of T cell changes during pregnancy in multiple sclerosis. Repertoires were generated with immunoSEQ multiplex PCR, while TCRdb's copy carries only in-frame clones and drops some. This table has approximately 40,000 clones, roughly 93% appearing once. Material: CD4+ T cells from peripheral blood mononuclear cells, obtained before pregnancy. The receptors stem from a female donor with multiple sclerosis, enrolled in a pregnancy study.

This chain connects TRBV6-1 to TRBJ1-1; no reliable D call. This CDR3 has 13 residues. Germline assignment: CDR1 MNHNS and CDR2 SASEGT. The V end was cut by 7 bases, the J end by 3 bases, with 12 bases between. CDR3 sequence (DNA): TGTGCCAGCATGAAGGAGGAGTACACTGAAGCTTTCTTT. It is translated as CASMKEEYTEAFF.

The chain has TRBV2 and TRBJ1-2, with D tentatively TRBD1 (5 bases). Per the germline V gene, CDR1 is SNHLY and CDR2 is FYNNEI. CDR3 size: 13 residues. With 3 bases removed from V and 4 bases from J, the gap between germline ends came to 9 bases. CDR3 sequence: CASSEAQAYGYTF. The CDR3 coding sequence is TGTGCCAGCAGTGAGGCACAGGCCTATGGCTACACCTTC.

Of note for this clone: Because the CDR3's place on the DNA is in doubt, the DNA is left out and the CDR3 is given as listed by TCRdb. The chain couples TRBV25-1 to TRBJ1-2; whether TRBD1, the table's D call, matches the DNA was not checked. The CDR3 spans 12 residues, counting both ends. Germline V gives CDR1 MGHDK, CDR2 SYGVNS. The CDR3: CASSVGQGAHFF.

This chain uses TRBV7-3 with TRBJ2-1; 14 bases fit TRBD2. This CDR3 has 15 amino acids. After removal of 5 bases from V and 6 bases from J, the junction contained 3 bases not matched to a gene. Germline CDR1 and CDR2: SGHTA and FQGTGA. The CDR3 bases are TGTGCCAGCAGCGCGACTAGCGGGAGGGTCAATGAGCAGTTCTTC. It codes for CASSATSGRVNEQFF.

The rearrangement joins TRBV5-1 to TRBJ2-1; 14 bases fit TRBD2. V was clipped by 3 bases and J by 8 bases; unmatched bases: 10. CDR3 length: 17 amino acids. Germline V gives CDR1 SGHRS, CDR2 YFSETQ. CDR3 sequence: CASSSTGTSGRRDEQFF. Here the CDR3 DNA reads TGCGCCAGCAGCTCAACCGGGACTAGCGGGAGAAGGGATGAGCAGTTCTTC.

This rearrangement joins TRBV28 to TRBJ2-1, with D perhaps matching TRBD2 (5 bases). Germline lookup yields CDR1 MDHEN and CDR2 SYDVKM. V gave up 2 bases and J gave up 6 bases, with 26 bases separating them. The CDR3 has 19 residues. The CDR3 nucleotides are TGTGCCAGCAGTTTAGGGCTCCTTTCGAAGCGGAGATATCGCAATGAGCAGTTCTTC. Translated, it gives CASSLGLLSKRRYRNEQFF.

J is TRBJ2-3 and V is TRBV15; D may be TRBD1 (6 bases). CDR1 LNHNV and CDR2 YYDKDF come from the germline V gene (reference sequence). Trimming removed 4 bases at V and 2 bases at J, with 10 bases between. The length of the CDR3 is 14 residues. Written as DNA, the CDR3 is TGTGCCACCAGCACACAGGGCGACACAGATACGCAGTATTTT. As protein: CATSTQGDTDTQYF.

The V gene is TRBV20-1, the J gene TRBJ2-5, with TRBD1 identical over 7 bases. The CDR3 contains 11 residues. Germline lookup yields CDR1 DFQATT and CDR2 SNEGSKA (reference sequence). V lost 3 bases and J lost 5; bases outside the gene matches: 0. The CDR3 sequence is CSARDRETQYF. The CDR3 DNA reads TGCAGTGCTAGGGACAGGGAGACCCAGTACTTC.

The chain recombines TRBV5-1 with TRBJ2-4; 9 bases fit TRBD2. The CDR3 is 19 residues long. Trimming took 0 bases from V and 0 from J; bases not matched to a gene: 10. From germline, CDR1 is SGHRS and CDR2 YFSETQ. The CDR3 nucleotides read TGCGCCAGCAGCTTGGAGCGGGGGGCCCCGCAACTAGCCAAAAACATTCAGTACTTC. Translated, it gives CASSLERGAPQLAKNIQYF.

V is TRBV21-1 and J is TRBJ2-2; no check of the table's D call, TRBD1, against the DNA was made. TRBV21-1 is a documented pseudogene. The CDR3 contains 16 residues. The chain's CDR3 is CASSLIAGTNTGELFF. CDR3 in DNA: TGTGCCAGCAGCCTAATCGCAGGGACGAACACCGGGGAGCTGTTTTTT.

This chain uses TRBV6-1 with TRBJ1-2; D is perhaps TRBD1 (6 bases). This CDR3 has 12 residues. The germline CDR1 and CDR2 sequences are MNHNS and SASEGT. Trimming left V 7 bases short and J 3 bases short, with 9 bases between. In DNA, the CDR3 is TGTGCCAGCACGGACAGTTACTATGGCTACACCTTC. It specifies CASTDSYYGYTF.